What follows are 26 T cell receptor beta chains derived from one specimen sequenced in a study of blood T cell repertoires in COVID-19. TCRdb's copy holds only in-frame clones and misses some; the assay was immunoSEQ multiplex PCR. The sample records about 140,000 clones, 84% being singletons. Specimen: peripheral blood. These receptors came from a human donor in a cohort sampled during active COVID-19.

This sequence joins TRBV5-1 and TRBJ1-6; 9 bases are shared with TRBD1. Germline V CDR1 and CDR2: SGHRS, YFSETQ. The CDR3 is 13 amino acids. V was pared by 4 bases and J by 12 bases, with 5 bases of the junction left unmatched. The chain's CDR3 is CASSLGQGKPLHF. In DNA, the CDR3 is TGCGCCAGCAGCCTGGGACAGGGTAAACCCCTCCACTTT.

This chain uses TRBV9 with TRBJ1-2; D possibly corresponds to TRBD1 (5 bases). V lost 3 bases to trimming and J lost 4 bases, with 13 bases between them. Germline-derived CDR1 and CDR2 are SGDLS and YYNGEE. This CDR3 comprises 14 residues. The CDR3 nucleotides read TGTGCCAGCAGCGATCGGCGGGGCTTCTATGGCTACACCTTC. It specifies CASSDRRGFYGYTF.

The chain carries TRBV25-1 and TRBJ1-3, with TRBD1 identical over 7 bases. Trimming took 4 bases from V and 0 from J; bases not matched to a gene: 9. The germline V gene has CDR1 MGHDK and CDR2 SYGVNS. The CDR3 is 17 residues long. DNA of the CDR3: TGTGCCAGCAGTGCGCGGGGACAGATTATCTCTGGAAACACCATATATTTT. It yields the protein CASSARGQIISGNTIYF.

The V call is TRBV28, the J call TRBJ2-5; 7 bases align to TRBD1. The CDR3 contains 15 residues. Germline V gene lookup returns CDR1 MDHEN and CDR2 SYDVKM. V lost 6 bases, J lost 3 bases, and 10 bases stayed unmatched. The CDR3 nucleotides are TGTGCCAGCAGAAACAGGGGACGATCGGAAGAGACCCAGTACTTC. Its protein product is CASRNRGRSEETQYF.

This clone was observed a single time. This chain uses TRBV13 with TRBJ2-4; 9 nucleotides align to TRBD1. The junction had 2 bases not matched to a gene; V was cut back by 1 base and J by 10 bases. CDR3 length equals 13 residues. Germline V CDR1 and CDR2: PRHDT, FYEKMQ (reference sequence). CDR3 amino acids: CASSLVGTGIQYF. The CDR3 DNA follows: TGTGCCAGCAGCTTAGTAGGGACAGGGATTCAGTACTTC.

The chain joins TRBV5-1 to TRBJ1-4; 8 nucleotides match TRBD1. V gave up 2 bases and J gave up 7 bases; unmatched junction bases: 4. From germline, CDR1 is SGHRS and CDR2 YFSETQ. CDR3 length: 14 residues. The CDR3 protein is CASSFQGASEKLFF. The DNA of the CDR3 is TGCGCCAGCAGCTTCCAGGGGGCCAGTGAAAAACTGTTTTTT.

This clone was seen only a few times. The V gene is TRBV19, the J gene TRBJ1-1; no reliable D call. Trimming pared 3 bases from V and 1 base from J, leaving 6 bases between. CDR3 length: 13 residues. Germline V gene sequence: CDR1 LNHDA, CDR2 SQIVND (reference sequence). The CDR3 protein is CASSIQKNTEAFF. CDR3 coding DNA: TGTGCCAGTAGTATCCAGAAGAACACTGAAGCTTTCTTT.

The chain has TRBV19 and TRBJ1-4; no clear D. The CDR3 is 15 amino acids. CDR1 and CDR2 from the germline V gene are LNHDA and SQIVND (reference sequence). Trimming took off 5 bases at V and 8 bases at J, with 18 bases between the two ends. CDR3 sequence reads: CASSLLEVGEEKLFF. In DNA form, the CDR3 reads TGTGCCAGTAGTTTGTTGGAAGTCGGAGAAGAAAAACTGTTTTTT.

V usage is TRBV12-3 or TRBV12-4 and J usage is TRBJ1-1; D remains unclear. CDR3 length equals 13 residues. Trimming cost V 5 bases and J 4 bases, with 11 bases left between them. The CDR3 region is CASSPRDFTEAFF. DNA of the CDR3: TGTGCCAGCAGTCCTCGGGATTTCACTGAAGCTTTCTTT.

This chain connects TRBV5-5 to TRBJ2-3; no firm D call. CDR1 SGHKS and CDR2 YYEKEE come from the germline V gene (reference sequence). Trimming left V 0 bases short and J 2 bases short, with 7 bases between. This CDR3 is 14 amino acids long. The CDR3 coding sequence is TGTGCCAGCAGCTTGGCGGTAGCCACAGATACGCAGTATTTT. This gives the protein CASSLAVATDTQYF.

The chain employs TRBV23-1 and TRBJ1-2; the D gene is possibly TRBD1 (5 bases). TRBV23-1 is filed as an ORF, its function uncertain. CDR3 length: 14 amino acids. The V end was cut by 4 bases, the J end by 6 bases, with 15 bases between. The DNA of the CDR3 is TGCGCCAGCAGTCTGGTCCAGGGATTGGATGGCTACACCTTC. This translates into CASSLVQGLDGYTF.

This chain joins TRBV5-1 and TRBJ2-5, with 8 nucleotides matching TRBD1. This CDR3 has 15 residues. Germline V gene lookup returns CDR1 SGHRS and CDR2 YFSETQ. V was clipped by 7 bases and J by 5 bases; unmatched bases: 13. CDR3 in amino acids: CASGELRDRPETQYF. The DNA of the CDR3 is TGCGCCAGCGGGGAGTTAAGGGACAGGCCTGAGACCCAGTACTTC.

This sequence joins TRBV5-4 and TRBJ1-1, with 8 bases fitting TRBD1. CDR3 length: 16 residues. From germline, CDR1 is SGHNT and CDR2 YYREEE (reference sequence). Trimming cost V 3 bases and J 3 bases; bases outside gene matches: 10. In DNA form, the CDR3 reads TGTGCCAGCAGCTCGGACAGGGAGGGAGGGGACACTGAAGCTTTCTTT. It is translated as CASSSDREGGDTEAFF.

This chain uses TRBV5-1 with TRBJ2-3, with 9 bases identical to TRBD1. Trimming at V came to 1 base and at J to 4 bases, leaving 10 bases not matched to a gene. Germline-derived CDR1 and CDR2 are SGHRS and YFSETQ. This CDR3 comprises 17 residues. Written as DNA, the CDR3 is TGCGCCAGCAGCTTGTACCCCCTGGACAGGGGCCCAGATACGCAGTATTTT. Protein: CASSLYPLDRGPDTQYF.

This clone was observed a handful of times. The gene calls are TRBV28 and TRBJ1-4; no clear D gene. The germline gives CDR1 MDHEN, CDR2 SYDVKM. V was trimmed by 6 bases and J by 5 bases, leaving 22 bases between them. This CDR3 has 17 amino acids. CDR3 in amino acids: CASSQSPLDPRNEKLFF. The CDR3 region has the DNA TGTGCCAGCAGCCAATCGCCGCTTGACCCTAGGAATGAAAAACTGTTTTTT. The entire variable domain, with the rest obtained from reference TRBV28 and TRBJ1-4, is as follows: DVKVTQSSRYLVKRTGEKVFLECVQDMDHENMFWYRQDPGLGLRLIYFSYDVKMKEKGDIPEGYSVSREKKERFSLILESASTNQTSMYLCASSQSPLDPRNEKLFFGSGTQLSVL.

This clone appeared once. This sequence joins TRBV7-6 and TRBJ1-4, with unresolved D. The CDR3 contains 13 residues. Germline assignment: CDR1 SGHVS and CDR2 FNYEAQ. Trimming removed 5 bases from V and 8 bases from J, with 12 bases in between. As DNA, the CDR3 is TGTGCCAGCAGCCTAGAGGGAGGGGAAAAACTGTTTTTT. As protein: CASSLEGGEKLFF.

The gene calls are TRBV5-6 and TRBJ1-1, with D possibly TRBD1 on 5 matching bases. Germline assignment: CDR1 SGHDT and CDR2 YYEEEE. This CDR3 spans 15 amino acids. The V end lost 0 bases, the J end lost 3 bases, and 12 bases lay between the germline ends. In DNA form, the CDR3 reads TGTGCCAGCAGCTTGGCCGGCAGGGCGGACACTGAAGCTTTCTTT. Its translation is CASSLAGRADTEAFF.

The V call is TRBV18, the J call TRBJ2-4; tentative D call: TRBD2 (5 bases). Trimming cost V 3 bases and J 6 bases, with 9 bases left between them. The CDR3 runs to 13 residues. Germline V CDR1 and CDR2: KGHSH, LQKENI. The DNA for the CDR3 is TGTGCCAGCTCACCTAGCGTTGGAAACATTCAGTACTTC. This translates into CASSPSVGNIQYF.

CDR3 sequence reads: CASSEVSGEGNEQFF. Written as DNA, the CDR3 is TGTGCCAGCAGTGAAGTGAGCGGGGAAGGCAATGAGCAGTTCTTC. The chain carries TRBV2 and TRBJ2-1; the match to TRBD2 covers 7 bases. V gave up 1 base and J gave up 6 bases; unmatched junction bases: 6. CDR1 and CDR2 from the germline V gene are SNHLY and FYNNEI. The CDR3 runs 15 residues.

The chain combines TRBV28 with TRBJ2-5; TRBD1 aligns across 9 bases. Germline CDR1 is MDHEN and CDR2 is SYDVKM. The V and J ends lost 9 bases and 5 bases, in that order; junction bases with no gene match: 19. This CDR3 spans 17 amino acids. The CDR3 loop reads CASSEVGQGGLGETQYF. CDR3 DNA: TGTGCCAGTTCCGAAGTGGGACAGGGAGGCCTTGGGGAGACCCAGTACTTC.

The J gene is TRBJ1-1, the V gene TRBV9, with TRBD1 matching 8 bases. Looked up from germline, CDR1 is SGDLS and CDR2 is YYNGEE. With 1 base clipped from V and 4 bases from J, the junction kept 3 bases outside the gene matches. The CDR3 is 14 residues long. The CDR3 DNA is TGTGCCAGCAGCGTACAGGGGGCTGGCACTGAAGCTTTCTTT. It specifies CASSVQGAGTEAFF.

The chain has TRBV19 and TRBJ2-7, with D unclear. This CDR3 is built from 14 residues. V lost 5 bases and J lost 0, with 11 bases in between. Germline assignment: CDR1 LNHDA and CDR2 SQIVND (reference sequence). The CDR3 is CASSPSPVSYEQYF. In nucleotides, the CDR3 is TGTGCCAGTAGTCCATCGCCAGTCTCCTACGAGCAGTACTTC.

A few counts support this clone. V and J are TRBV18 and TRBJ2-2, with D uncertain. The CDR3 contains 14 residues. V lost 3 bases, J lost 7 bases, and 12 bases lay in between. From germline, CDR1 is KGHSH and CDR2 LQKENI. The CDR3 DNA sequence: TGTGCCAGCTCACCCCTAACCGAGAACGGGGAGCTGTTTTTT. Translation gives CASSPLTENGELFF.

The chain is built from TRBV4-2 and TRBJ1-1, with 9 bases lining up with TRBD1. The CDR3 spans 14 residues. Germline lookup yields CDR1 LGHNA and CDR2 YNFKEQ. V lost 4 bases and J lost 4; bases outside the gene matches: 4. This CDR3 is CASSRDREGTEAFF. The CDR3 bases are TGTGCCAGCAGCCGGGACAGGGAAGGCACTGAAGCTTTCTTT.

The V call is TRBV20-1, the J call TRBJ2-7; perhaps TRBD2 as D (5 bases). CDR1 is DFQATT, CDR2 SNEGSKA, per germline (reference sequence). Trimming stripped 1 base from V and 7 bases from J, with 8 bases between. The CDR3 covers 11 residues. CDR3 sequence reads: CSARGGLEQYF. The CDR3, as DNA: TGCAGTGCTAGAGGAGGGTTAGAGCAGTACTTC.

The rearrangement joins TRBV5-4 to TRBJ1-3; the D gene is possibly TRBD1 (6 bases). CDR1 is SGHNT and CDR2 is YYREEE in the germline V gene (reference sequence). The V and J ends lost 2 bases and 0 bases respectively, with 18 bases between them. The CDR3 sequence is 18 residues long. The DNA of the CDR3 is TGTGCCAGCAGCTTCCTGACAGGTGACCTCCTCTCTGGAAACACCATATATTTT. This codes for CASSFLTGDLLSGNTIYF.